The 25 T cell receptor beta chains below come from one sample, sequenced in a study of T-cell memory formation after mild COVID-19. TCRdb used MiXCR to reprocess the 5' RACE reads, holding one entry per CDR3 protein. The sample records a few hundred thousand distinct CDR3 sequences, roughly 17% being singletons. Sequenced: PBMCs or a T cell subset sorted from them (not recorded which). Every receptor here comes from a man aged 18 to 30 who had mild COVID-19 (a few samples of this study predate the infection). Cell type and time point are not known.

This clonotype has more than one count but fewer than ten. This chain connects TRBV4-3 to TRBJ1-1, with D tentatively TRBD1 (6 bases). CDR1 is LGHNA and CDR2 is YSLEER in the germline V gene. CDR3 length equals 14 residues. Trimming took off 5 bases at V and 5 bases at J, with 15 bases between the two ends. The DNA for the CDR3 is TGCGCCAGCAGCTACAACAGGGTCGCGACTGAAGCTTTCTTT. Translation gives CASSYNRVATEAFF.

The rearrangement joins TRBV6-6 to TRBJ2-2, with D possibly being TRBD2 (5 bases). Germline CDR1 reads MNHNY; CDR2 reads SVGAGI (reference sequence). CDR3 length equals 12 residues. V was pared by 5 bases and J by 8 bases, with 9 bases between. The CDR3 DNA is TGTGCCAGCAGTCGGGGTTTGGGGGAGCTGTTTTTT. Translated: CASSRGLGELFF.

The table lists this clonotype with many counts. CDR3 sequence reads: CSATGTGLLLSPLHF. The CDR3 DNA reads TGCAGTGCAACCGGGACAGGGCTCCTCTTATCACCCCTCCACTTT. This sequence joins TRBV20-1 and TRBJ1-6, with 9 bases matching TRBD1. Trimming cost V 6 bases and J 10 bases; bases outside gene matches: 13. CDR1 DFQATT and CDR2 SNEGSKA come from the germline V gene (reference sequence). CDR3 length equals 15 residues.

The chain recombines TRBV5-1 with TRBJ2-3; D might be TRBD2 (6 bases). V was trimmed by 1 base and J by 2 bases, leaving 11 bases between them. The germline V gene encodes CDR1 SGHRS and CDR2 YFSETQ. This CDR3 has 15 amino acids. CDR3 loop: CASSLNTGDTDTQYF. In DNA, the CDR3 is TGCGCCAGCAGCTTGAATACGGGGGACACAGATACGCAGTATTTT.

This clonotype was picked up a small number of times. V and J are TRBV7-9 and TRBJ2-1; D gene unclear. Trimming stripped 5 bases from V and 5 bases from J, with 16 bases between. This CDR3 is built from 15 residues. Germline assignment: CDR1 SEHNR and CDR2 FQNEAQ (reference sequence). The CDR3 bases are TGTGCCAGCAGCGTTCTTGGCGGCGAGGACAATGAGCAGTTCTTC. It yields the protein CASSVLGGEDNEQFF.

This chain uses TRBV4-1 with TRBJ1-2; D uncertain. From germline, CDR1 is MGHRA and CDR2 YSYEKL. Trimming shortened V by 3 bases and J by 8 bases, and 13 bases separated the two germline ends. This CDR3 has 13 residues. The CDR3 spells CASSHPGVWGYTF. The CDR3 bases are TGCGCCAGCAGCCACCCCGGGGTTTGGGGCTACACCTTC.

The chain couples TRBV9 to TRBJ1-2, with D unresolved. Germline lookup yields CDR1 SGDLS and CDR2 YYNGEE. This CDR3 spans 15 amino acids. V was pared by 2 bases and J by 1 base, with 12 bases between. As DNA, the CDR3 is TGTGCCAGCAGCGTCGACATAGAGGATAACTATGGCTACACCTTC. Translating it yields CASSVDIEDNYGYTF.

CDR3 DNA: TGCAGTGCTAGAGTGGCCGGGACAAGTTTCACCGGGGAGCTGTTTTTT. This encodes CSARVAGTSFTGELFF. The chain joins TRBV20-1 to TRBJ2-2; possible D gene TRBD1, 6 bases. Germline V gene sequence: CDR1 DFQATT, CDR2 SNEGSKA (reference sequence). The CDR3 consists of 16 residues. V was pared by 1 base and J by 4 bases, with 16 bases between.

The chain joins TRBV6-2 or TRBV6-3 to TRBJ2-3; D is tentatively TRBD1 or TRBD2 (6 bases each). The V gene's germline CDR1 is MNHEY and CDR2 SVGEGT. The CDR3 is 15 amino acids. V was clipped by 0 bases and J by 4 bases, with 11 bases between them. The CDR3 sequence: CASSYSYREADTQYF. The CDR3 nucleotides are TGTGCCAGCAGTTACTCGTACAGGGAGGCAGATACGCAGTATTTT.

CDR3 loop: CAISEVAKNIQYF. CDR3 coding DNA: TGTGCCATCAGTGAGGTAGCCAAAAACATTCAGTACTTC. The genes are TRBV10-3 and TRBJ2-4; no definite D call. Trimming cost V 2 bases and J 0 bases, with 2 bases left between them. The CDR3 has 13 residues. Germline V lookup: CDR1 ENHRY, CDR2 SYGVKD.

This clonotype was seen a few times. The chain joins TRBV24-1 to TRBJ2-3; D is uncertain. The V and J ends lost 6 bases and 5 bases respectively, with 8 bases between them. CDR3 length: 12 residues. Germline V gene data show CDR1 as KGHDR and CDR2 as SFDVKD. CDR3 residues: CATSSDLDTQYF. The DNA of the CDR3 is TGTGCCACCAGTTCTGATCTAGATACGCAGTATTTT.

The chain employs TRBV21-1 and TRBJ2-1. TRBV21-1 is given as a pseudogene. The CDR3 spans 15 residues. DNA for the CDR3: TGTGCCAGCAGCAAAGCTCCAGGTTCTTACAATGAGCAGTTCTTC. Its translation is CASSKAPGSYNEQFF.

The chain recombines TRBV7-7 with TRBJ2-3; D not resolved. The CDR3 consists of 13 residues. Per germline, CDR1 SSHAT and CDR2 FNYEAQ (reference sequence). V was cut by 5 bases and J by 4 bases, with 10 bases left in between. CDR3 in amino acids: CASSLLAADTQYF. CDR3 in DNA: TGTGCCAGCAGCCTCCTCGCGGCAGATACGCAGTATTTT.

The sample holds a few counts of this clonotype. CDR3 sequence (DNA): TGTGCCAGCAGTTATATTCAGGTTACTACTGAAGCTTTCTTT. It encodes CASSYIQVTTEAFF. The chain combines TRBV6-2 or TRBV6-3 with TRBJ1-1; D is uncertain. V lost 3 bases and J lost 5, with 13 bases in between. The CDR3 runs 14 residues. Germline lookup yields CDR1 MNHEY and CDR2 SVGEGT.

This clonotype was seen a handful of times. This chain's CDR3 is CASSLKDTQYF. In DNA, the CDR3 is TGTGCCAGCAGCTTGAAAGATACGCAGTATTTT. This chain links TRBV7-9 with TRBJ2-3; D call uncertain. In germline, CDR1 is SEHNR, CDR2 FQNEAQ (reference sequence). V shed 3 bases and J shed 5 bases, with 3 bases lying between them. The CDR3 length is 11 residues.

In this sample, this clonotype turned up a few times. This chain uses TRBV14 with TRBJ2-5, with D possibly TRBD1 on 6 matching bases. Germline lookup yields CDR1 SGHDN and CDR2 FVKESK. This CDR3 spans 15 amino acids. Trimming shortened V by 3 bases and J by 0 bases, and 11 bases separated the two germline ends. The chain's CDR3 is CASSHFTGNQETQYF. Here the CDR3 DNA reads TGTGCCAGCAGCCATTTTACAGGGAACCAAGAGACCCAGTACTTC.

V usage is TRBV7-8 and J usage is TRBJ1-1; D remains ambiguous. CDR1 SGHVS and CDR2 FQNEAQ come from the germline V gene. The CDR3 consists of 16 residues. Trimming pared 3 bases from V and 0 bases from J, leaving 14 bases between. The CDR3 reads CASSFKRIAMNTEAFF. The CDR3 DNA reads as TGTGCCAGCAGCTTTAAAAGGATCGCGATGAACACTGAAGCTTTCTTT.

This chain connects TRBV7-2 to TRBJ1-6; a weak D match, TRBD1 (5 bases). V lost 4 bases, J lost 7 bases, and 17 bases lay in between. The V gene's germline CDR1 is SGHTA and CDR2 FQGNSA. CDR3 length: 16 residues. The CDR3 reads CASSYGGSVRNSPLHF. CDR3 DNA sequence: TGTGCCAGCAGCTACGGGGGGTCGGTCAGAAATTCACCCCTCCACTTT.

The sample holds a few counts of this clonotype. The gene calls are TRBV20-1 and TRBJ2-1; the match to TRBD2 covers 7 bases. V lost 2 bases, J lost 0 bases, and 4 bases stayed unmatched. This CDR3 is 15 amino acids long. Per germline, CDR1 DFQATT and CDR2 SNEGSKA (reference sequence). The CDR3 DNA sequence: TGCAGTGCTAGACTGCGGGGGAGCTCCTACAATGAGCAGTTCTTC. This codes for CSARLRGSSYNEQFF.

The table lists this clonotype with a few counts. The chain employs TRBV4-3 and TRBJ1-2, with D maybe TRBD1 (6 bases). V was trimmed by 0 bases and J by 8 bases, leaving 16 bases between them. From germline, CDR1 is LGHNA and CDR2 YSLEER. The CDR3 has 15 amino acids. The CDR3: CASSQESRGGRGYTF. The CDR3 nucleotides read TGCGCCAGCAGCCAAGAGTCTCGTGGGGGCCGAGGCTACACCTTC.

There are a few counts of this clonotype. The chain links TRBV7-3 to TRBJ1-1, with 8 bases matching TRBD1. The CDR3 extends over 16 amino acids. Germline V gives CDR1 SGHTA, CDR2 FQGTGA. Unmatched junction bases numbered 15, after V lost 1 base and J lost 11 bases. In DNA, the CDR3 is TGTGCCAGCAGCTTAAATCCCGCCGGAACAGGGGGTACGGCTTTCTTT. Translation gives CASSLNPAGTGGTAFF.

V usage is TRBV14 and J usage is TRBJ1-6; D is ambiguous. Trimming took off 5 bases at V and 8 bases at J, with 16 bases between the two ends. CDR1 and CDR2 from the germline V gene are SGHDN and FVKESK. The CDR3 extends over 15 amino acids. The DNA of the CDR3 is TGTGCCAGCAGCACCCGGATTGGGCCGTATTCACCCCTCCACTTT. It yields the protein CASSTRIGPYSPLHF.

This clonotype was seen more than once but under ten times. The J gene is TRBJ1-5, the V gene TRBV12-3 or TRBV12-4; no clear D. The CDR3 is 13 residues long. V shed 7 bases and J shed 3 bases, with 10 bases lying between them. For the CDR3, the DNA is TGTGCCAGCACCTCTAACGACAATCAGCCCCAGCATTTT. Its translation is CASTSNDNQPQHF.

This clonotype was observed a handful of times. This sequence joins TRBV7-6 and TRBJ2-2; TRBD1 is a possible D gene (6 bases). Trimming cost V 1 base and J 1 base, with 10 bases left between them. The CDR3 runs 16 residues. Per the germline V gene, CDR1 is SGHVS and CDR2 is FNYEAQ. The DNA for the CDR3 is TGTGCCAGCAGCTTAGAAGGGGGACGGAACACCGGGGAGCTGTTTTTT. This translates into CASSLEGGRNTGELFF.

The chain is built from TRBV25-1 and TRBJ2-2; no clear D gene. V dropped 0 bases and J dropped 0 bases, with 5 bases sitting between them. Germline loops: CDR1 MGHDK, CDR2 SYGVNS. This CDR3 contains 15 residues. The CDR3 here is CASSEYDSNTGELFF. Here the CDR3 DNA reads TGTGCCAGCAGTGAATATGACTCGAACACCGGGGAGCTGTTTTTT.